Included here is one T cell receptor (beta chain) sequence, with context. Clones were read by immunoSEQ multiplex PCR, and TCRdb kept only the in-frame ones, dropping some. The sample contains more than 30,000 clones, nearly 90% of which appear only once. The data originate from a study of T cell changes during pregnancy in multiple sclerosis. The CDR3 consists of 14 residues. Trimming took off 4 bases at V and 0 bases at J, with 9 bases between the two ends. Germline CDR1 reads GTSNPN; CDR2 reads SVGIG (reference sequence). The chain employs TRBV30 and TRBJ2-2; D gene uncertain. The receptor's source is a female donor in good health, enrolled as a control in a pregnancy study. Sample: CD4+ T cells from peripheral blood mononuclear cells, taken in the third trimester of pregnancy. CDR3 in DNA: TGTGCCTGGATAGCCAGCTCGAACACCGGGGAGCTGTTTTTT. Its protein is CAWIASSNTGELFF. The variable domain in full, completed from reference TRBV30 and TRBJ2-2, reads SQTIHQWPATLVQPVGSPLSLECTVEGTSNPNLYWYRQAAGRGLQLLFYSVGIGQISSEVPQNLSASRPQDRQFILSSKKLLLSDSGFYLCAWIASSNTGELFFGEGSRLTVL.